This T cell receptor (beta chain) was documented in a study of T cell repertoires in cytomegalovirus infection. Study summary: The public TCR beta signatures pointed to both CMV infection and matching HLA type. Broader study findings: Identification of carriers of CMV plus the relevant HLA was performed using cumulative public TCR beta family frequency. Ex vivo, HLA-C-restricted CMV-specific TCR beta clonotypes prevailed over the rest of the response.

TCRdb re-called the reads through MiXCR, storing one row per CDR3 protein. Of fewer than 550,000 distinct CDR3 sequences in the sample, approximately 11% were seen once. This clonotype occurred many times. Its matching antigen is unknown. Sequences were obtained from PBMCs. The clonotype was recovered from a human donor in good health (CMV status not recorded). Some clones in this sample may be carry-over from other donors' samples.

The CDR3 DNA reads TGTGCCAGCAGTAAGACAGGGATGGCAGGGAGCTATTACGAGCAGTACTTC. Residues: CASSKTGMAGSYYEQYF. This chain links TRBV6-2 or TRBV6-3 with TRBJ2-7, with 7 positions matching TRBD1. Looked up from germline, CDR1 is MNHEY and CDR2 is SVGEGT. After removal of 5 bases from V and 4 bases from J, the junction contained 17 bases not matched to a gene. This CDR3 has 17 amino acids.